The 27 T cell receptor beta chains presented below share a single source sample, sequenced in a study of T cells in Graves' hyperthyroidism and ophthalmopathy. The TCR beta CDR3 regions underwent amplification using RNA transcripts as the source. TCR CDR3 regions were first amplified by RT-PCR with HTBI primers. TCRdb passed the multiplex PCR reads through MiXCR, listing each CDR3 protein once. The table includes about 580,000 distinct CDR3 sequences, around 14% detected once. The material sequenced was blood. The receptors come from a woman under 40 with Graves' hyperthyroidism that later progressed to Graves' ophthalmopathy.

This clonotype occurred many times. The chain uses TRBV28 and TRBJ1-5, with a weak D call TRBD1 (5 bases). Deletions cut 5 bases from V and 2 bases from J, with 19 bases between. From germline, CDR1 is MDHEN and CDR2 SYDVKM. This CDR3 has 17 amino acids. The CDR3 coding sequence is TGTGCCAGCAGTCGATCGGGATGGGGCGTCGGCAATCAGCCCCAGCATTTT. This gives the protein CASSRSGWGVGNQPQHF.

This clonotype was counted ten times or more. The chain recombines TRBV6-1 with TRBJ2-7, with a possible D match to TRBD1 (6 bases). The CDR3 runs to 12 residues. Germline assignment: CDR1 MNHNS and CDR2 SASEGT. The V end was cut by 6 bases, the J end by 3 bases, with 9 bases between. CDR3 nucleotide sequence: TGTGCCAGCAGGACAGGATACTACGAGCAGTACTTC. It translates to CASRTGYYEQYF.

This clonotype was seen at least ten times. The genes are TRBV18 and TRBJ2-5; maybe TRBD1 (6 bases). This CDR3 region has 14 residues. The V end lost 4 bases, the J end lost 6 bases, and 15 bases lay between the germline ends. Germline CDR1 KGHSH, CDR2 LQKENI. CDR3 in amino acids: CASSRPGHLKTQYF. The DNA of the CDR3 is TGTGCCAGCTCACGCCCGGGACATCTGAAGACCCAGTACTTC. Full variable domain (rest looked up from reference TRBV18 and TRBJ2-5): NAGVMQNPRHLVRRRGQEARLRCSPMKGHSHVYWYRQLPEEGLKFMVYLQKENIIDESGMPKERFSAEFPKEGPSILRIQQVVRGDSAAYFCASSRPGHLKTQYFGPGTRLLVL.

This clonotype showed up many times. This chain joins TRBV5-4 and TRBJ2-1, with TRBD2 matching over 11 bases. V lost 1 base and J lost 6; bases outside the gene matches: 6. Germline CDR1 reads SGHNT; CDR2 reads YYREEE (reference sequence). CDR3 length: 16 residues. The CDR3 loop reads CASSLLTSGRGNEQFF. In DNA form, the CDR3 reads TGTGCCAGCAGCTTGCTTACTAGCGGGAGAGGCAATGAGCAGTTCTTC. Variable domain in full (rest from reference TRBV5-4 and TRBJ2-1): ETGVTQSPTHLIKTRGQQVTLRCSSQSGHNTVSWYQQALGQGPQFIFQYYREEENGRGNFPPRFSGLQFPNYSSELNVNALELDDSALYLCASSLLTSGRGNEQFFGPGTRLTVL.

Concerning this clonotype itself: This clone may be a read error of a much larger clone one base away. The chain carries TRBV27 and TRBJ2-1; the match to TRBD2 covers 12 bases. J gave up 6 bases and V 5 bases, and 11 bases lay outside the gene matches. Germline CDR1 MNHEY, CDR2 SMNVEV (reference sequence). The CDR3 spans 17 residues. DNA for the CDR3: TGTGCCAGCAGTGATTGGGCTAGCGGGAGGGCCCCCAATGAGCAGTTCTTC. Translating it yields CASSDWASGRAPNEQFF.

In this sample, this clonotype turned up a few times. The chain couples TRBV7-3 to TRBJ2-1; the match to TRBD1 covers 8 bases. The V and J ends lost 5 bases and 5 bases, in that order; junction bases with no gene match: 8. The germline V gene encodes CDR1 SGHTA and CDR2 FQGTGA. The CDR3 is made up of 15 amino acids. This chain's CDR3 is CASSRGTGVNNEQFF. CDR3 DNA sequence: TGTGCCAGCAGCCGTGGGACAGGCGTAAACAATGAGCAGTTCTTC. The whole variable domain, remainder taken from reference TRBV7-3 and TRBJ2-1, is GAGVSQTPSNKVTEKGKYVELRCDPISGHTALYWYRQSLGQGPEFLIYFQGTGAADDSGLPNDRFFAVRPEGSVSTLKIQRTERGDSAVYLCASSRGTGVNNEQFFGPGTRLTVL.

This clonotype was counted a few times. The V gene is TRBV6-1, the J gene TRBJ1-1, with 9 bases aligning to TRBD1. Germline V gene data show CDR1 as MNHNS and CDR2 as SASEGT. V lost 3 bases, J lost 6 bases, and 5 bases stayed unmatched. The CDR3 has 14 amino acids. CDR3 residues: CASSDPGTGSEAFF. The DNA of the CDR3 is TGTGCCAGCAGTGACCCCGGGACAGGGTCTGAAGCTTTCTTT.

This clonotype has a handful of counts. The chain is built from TRBV5-5 and TRBJ1-1; TRBD1 agrees at 8 bases. The CDR3 is made up of 15 amino acids. Germline lookup yields CDR1 SGHKS and CDR2 YYEKEE (reference sequence). Trimming cost V 0 bases and J 5 bases; bases outside gene matches: 6. CDR3 in DNA: TGTGCCAGCAGCTTGGCCTTACAGGGGGTGACTGAAGCTTTCTTT. It yields the protein CASSLALQGVTEAFF.

The table lists this clonotype with many counts. The chain has TRBV28 and TRBJ2-3; unclear D gene. Germline-derived CDR1 and CDR2 are MDHEN and SYDVKM. V was shortened by 4 bases and J by 2 bases, with 16 bases between the two germline ends. The CDR3 totals 16 residues. The CDR3 DNA reads TGTGCCAGCAGTTCCACCGACTGGTCCTCCACAGATACGCAGTATTTT. Protein sequence: CASSSTDWSSTDTQYF. The whole variable domain, filled in from reference TRBV28 and TRBJ2-3, reads DVKVTQSSRYLVKRTGEKVFLECVQDMDHENMFWYRQDPGLGLRLIYFSYDVKMKEKGDIPEGYSVSREKKERFSLILESASTNQTSMYLCASSSTDWSSTDTQYFGPGTRLTVL.

The chain uses TRBV27 and TRBJ2-1, with D unresolved. The CDR3 is made up of 14 amino acids. Between the trimmed V and J ends, which lost 2 bases and 8 bases, there was a span of 13 bases. CDR1 is MNHEY and CDR2 is SMNVEV in the germline V gene (reference sequence). For the CDR3, the DNA is TGTGCCAGCAGTTTAAGGTACACCTCGGATGAGCAGTTCTTC. It translates to CASSLRYTSDEQFF.

The CDR3 DNA sequence: TGTGCCAGCAGTGACAGGTTCGGTGTGAGCGGCTACACCTTC. Encoded protein: CASSDRFGVSGYTF. The chain carries TRBV28 and TRBJ1-2; TRBD1 is a possible D gene (6 bases). V was pared by 5 bases and J by 8 bases, with 18 bases between. The CDR3 covers 14 residues. Germline CDR1 and CDR2: MDHEN and SYDVKM.

The chain joins TRBV27 to TRBJ2-1; 12 bases agree with TRBD2. The germline V gene has CDR1 MNHEY and CDR2 SMNVEV (reference sequence). The CDR3 covers 18 residues. The trim removed 6 bases at V and 7 bases at J, leaving 16 bases unmatched. The CDR3 is CASRRGASGRGGVNEQFF. DNA of the CDR3: TGTGCCAGCAGAAGGGGCGCTAGCGGGAGGGGAGGGGTGAATGAGCAGTTCTTC.

This clonotype showed up just a few times. The V gene is TRBV3-1, the J gene TRBJ2-7; D is ambiguous. Germline V lookup: CDR1 LGHDT, CDR2 YNNKEL (reference sequence). CDR3 length: 13 residues. V gave up 0 bases and J gave up 9 bases, with 12 bases separating them. This CDR3 reads CASSQEGATGQYF. Here the CDR3 DNA reads TGTGCCAGCAGCCAAGAGGGCGCAACCGGGCAGTACTTC.

This clonotype has a count of ten or more. The chain combines TRBV11-3 with TRBJ1-3; possibly TRBD1 for D (5 bases). V was cut by 4 bases and J by 0 bases, with 13 bases left in between. CDR1 and CDR2 (germline): SGHNT, YENEEA. This CDR3 has 16 amino acids. The chain's CDR3 is CASSSPGDGSGNTIYF. As DNA, the CDR3 is TGTGCCAGCAGCTCCCCGGGGGACGGCTCTGGAAACACCATATATTTT.

The rearrangement links TRBV6-1 to TRBJ1-2; D call uncertain. The V end was cut by 9 bases, the J end by 2 bases, with 16 bases between. This CDR3 has 14 amino acids. The germline V gene has CDR1 MNHNS and CDR2 SASEGT. The DNA for the CDR3 is TGTGCCAGTCAACCGGATATCGGGAACTATGGCTACACCTTC. Translation gives CASQPDIGNYGYTF.

This clonotype was seen repeatedly, ten times or more. The chain couples TRBV7-2 to TRBJ2-7; D remains ambiguous. Germline CDR1 reads SGHTA; CDR2 reads FQGNSA. The CDR3 spans 12 residues. Trimming took 5 bases from V and 7 from J, leaving 12 bases between them. The CDR3 DNA sequence: TGTGCCAGCAGCCAGGCCGGCAGGGAGCAGTACTTC. Encoded protein: CASSQAGREQYF.

As for this clonotype: A read error may explain this, as a much larger clone is one base away. This chain links TRBV20-1 with TRBJ1-5; D perhaps matches TRBD1 (5 bases). The ends were cut back, 3 bases at V and 0 bases at J, with 18 bases in the middle. The CDR3 consists of 17 residues. Per the germline V gene, CDR1 is DFQATT and CDR2 is SNEGSKA (reference sequence). This chain's CDR3 is CSARTRQLPYSNQPQHF. The DNA for the CDR3 is TGCAGTGCTAGGACGAGACAGTTACCTTATAGCAATCAGCCCCAGCATTTT.

This clonotype was counted many times. The chain joins TRBV5-1 to TRBJ1-1; the D is unclear. The V end was cut by 3 bases, the J end by 1 base, with 13 bases between. The CDR3 spans 15 residues. Looked up from germline, CDR1 is SGHRS and CDR2 is YFSETQ. DNA for the CDR3: TGCGCCAGCAGCTCTCTCCAGCCGCGGAACACTGAAGCTTTCTTT. Its translation: CASSSLQPRNTEAFF. Combining the CDR3 with reference TRBV5-1 and TRBJ1-1 gives the whole variable domain KAGVTQTPRYLIKTRGQQVTLSCSPISGHRSVSWYQQTPGQGLQFLFEYFSETQRNKGNFPGRFSGRQFSNSRSEMNVSTLELGDSALYLCASSSLQPRNTEAFFGQGTRLTVV.

This clonotype was detected ten times or more. This chain connects TRBV7-9 to TRBJ2-7, with D unclear. This CDR3 region has 12 residues. Trimming removed 5 bases from V and 5 bases from J, with 10 bases in between. Germline V gene sequence: CDR1 SEHNR, CDR2 FQNEAQ (reference sequence). CDR3 region: CASSPQKDEQYF. CDR3 DNA sequence: TGTGCCAGCAGCCCACAGAAGGACGAGCAGTACTTC.

The chain couples TRBV2 to TRBJ2-4; 8 positions match TRBD1. Trimming cost V 6 bases and J 9 bases; bases outside gene matches: 7. This CDR3 has 13 amino acids. The germline gives CDR1 SNHLY, CDR2 FYNNEI. The CDR3 DNA reads TGTGCCAGCAGAGCCACAGACAGGGGCATTCAGTACTTC. The encoded protein is CASRATDRGIQYF. The variable domain in full, completed from reference TRBV2 and TRBJ2-4, reads EPEVTQTPSHQVTQMGQEVILRCVPISNHLYFYWYRQILGQKVEFLVSFYNNEISEKSEIFDDQFSVERPDGSNFTLKIRSTKLEDSAMYFCASRATDRGIQYFGAGTRLSVL.

This clonotype was observed a handful of times. The rearrangement uses TRBV27 and TRBJ2-6; D is ambiguous. In germline, CDR1 is MNHEY, CDR2 SMNVEV (reference sequence). Trimming shortened V by 7 bases and J by 1 base, and 8 bases separated the two germline ends. This CDR3 spans 14 amino acids. The CDR3 DNA follows: TGTGCCAGCACACCCGGGTCTGGGGCCAACGTCCTGACTTTC. Its translation is CASTPGSGANVLTF. Looking up the rest from reference TRBV27 and TRBJ2-6 gives the full variable domain: EAQVTQNPRYLITVTGKKLTVTCSQNMNHEYMSWYRQDPGLGLRQIYYSMNVEVTDKGDVPEGYKVSRKEKRNFPLILESPSPNQTSLYFCASTPGSGANVLTFGAGSRLTVL.

A word on this clonotype: This may stem from a read error, because a much larger clone lies one nucleotide away. The rearrangement links TRBV20-1 to TRBJ2-5, with D maybe TRBD2 (6 bases). V gave up 0 bases and J gave up 4 bases, with 15 bases separating them. Germline V CDR1 and CDR2: DFQATT, SNEGSKA (reference sequence). This CDR3 contains 15 residues. CDR3 sequence: CSARDRRGYRETQYF. The DNA of the CDR3 is TGCAGTGCTAGAGATCGACGGGGGTATAGAGAGACCCAGTACTTC.

The chain combines TRBV20-1 with TRBJ1-2; possibly TRBD1 for D (6 bases). Germline V gene data show CDR1 as DFQATT and CDR2 as SNEGSKA (reference sequence). The CDR3 is 14 amino acids. V was pared by 2 bases and J by 2 bases, with 12 bases between. In DNA, the CDR3 is TGCAGTGCTAGATCCGGGACAATAAACTATGGCTACACCTTC. The encoded protein is CSARSGTINYGYTF.

Ten or more counts support this clonotype. This chain joins TRBV20-1 and TRBJ2-3; maybe TRBD1 (6 bases). Germline V gene data show CDR1 as DFQATT and CDR2 as SNEGSKA (reference sequence). With 6 bases removed from V and 1 base from J, the gap between germline ends came to 14 bases. The length of the CDR3 is 14 residues. This chain's CDR3 is CSAPPGHRTDTQYF. The CDR3 region has the DNA TGCAGTGCCCCGCCGGGACACCGCACAGATACGCAGTATTTT.

This clonotype occurred many times. The rearrangement links TRBV9 to TRBJ2-7; tentatively, D is TRBD2 (5 bases). Trimming shortened V by 2 bases and J by 0 bases, and 12 bases separated the two germline ends. The germline V gene has CDR1 SGDLS and CDR2 YYNGEE. This CDR3 contains 15 residues. The CDR3 is CASSVGSGSSYEQYF. The CDR3 DNA follows: TGTGCCAGCAGCGTTGGGAGTGGGAGCTCCTACGAGCAGTACTTC.

The chain joins TRBV10-3 to TRBJ2-7; tentative D call: TRBD1 (5 bases). The CDR3 covers 13 residues. Trimming shortened V by 4 bases and J by 4 bases, and 11 bases separated the two germline ends. Germline loops: CDR1 ENHRY, CDR2 SYGVKD. The DNA of the CDR3 is TGTGCCATCAGTGCGGACATGGGGTACGAGCAGTACTTC. Amino acids: CAISADMGYEQYF.

In regard to this clonotype: A much more abundant neighbour one base away suggests this may be a read error. This chain connects TRBV7-9 to TRBJ2-1; 12 bases match TRBD2. Germline V CDR1 and CDR2: SEHNR, FQNEAQ (reference sequence). CDR3 length: 15 amino acids. CDR3 nucleotide sequence: TGTGCCAGCAGCTACCTAGCGGGAGGGGACAATGAGCAGTGCTTC. This encodes CASSYLAGGDNEQCF.